The text below deals with one T cell receptor (beta chain). This specimen comes from a study of blood T cells in healthy people across ages. V was clipped by 7 bases and J by 6 bases, with 6 bases between them. The CDR3 consists of 11 residues. Germline CDR1 is MRHNA and CDR2 is SNTAGT. A second roughly 6 to 12 cycle PCR used barcoded and J-beta primers. TCRdb passed the 5' RACE reads through MiXCR, listing each CDR3 protein once. Of over a million distinct CDR3 sequences listed, roughly 64% are singletons. Sequencing was done on a sample of blood. The sequence was obtained from a man aged 18 to 35 in good health. The rearrangement joins TRBV6-4 to TRBJ2-2, with no clear D. Here the CDR3 reads CASMKAGELFF. DNA for the CDR3: TGTGCCAGCATGAAGGCCGGGGAGCTGTTTTTT.